This TCR beta chain was found in a study of blood T cell repertoires in COVID-19. The table came from immunoSEQ multiplex PCR; TCRdb's copy has only in-frame clones and leaves some out. This sample yields about 220,000 clones, of which around 80% are seen a single time; nearly 20% belongs to the top ten. In germline, CDR1 is SNHLY, CDR2 FYNNEI. V dropped 4 bases and J dropped 7 bases, with 7 bases sitting between them. The CDR3 has 11 residues. What was sequenced was peripheral blood. V and J are TRBV2 and TRBJ1-2; no definite D call. The clonotype comes from a man aged 25 to 40 with active or convalescent COVID-19. The DNA for the CDR3 is TGTGCCAGCAGTGTCGGGAGTGGCTACACCTTC. Translated: CASSVGSGYTF.